This TCR beta chain was observed in a study of blood T cell repertoires in COVID-19. The V and J ends lost 6 bases and 3 bases respectively, with 9 bases between them. The germline CDR1 and CDR2 sequences are SGHAT and FQNNGV. The CDR3 contains 13 residues. Methods used by the authors: Reference gene primer amplification gave nucleated cell count estimates. TCRdb keeps only in-frame clones here, not all; method: immunoSEQ multiplex PCR. The DNA gave D and trimming, while V, J and clone size come from that table. The table includes roughly 120,000 clones, 80% to 85% detected once. The V and J genes are TRBV11-2 and TRBJ1-5; D remains ambiguous. The clonotype comes from a man between 65 and 85 years old with acute or convalescent COVID-19. Sequenced sample: peripheral blood. The CDR3 bases are TGTGCCAGCAGTACTTCCATCAATCAGCCCCAGCATTTT. Translating it yields CASSTSINQPQHF.